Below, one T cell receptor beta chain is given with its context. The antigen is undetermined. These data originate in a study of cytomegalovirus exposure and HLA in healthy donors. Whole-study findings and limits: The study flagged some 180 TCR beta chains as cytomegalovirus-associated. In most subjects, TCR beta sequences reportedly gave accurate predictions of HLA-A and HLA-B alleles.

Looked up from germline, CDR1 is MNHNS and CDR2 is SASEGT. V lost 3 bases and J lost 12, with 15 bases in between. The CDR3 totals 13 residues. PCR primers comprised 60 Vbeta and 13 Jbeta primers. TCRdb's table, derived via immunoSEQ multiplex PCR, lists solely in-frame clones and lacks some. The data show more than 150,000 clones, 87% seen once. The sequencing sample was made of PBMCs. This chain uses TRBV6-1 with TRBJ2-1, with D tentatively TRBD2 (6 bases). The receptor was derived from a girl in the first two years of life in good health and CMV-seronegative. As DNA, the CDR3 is TGTGCCAGCAGTGAGCTCCCCTCAGCGGGGCAGTTCTTC. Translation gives CASSELPSAGQFF.